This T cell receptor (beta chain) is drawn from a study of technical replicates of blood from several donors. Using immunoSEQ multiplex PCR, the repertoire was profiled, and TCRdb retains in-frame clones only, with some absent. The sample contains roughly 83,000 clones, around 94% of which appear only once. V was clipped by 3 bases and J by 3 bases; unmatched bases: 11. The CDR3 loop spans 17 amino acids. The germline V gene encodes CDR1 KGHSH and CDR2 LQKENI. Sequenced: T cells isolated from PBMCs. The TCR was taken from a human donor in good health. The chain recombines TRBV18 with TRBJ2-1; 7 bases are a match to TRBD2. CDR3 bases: TGTGCCAGCTCACCCCCGTCACTAGCGATGGGCTACAATGAGCAGTTCTTC. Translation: CASSPPSLAMGYNEQFF.